Below are 30 T cell receptor beta chains sequenced from a single sample in a study of T cells in Graves' hyperthyroidism and ophthalmopathy. It was RNA transcripts that yielded the amplified TCR beta CDR3 regions. HTBI primers were employed in a first-round RT-PCR of the TCR CDR3. One entry per CDR3 protein, called by TCRdb with MiXCR from the multiplex PCR reads. The table has over 650,000 distinct CDR3 sequences, 16% seen once. Material for sequencing was blood. These receptor sequences come from a man between 18 and 35 years old with Graves' hyperthyroidism.

This clonotype was observed once. CDR3 in amino acids: CASSPRGRGTDTQYF. The CDR3 DNA reads as TGTGCCAGCAGCCCTAGGGGGCGGGGCACAGATACGCAGTATTTT. The chain recombines TRBV12-3 or TRBV12-4 with TRBJ2-3; 7 nucleotides align to TRBD1. Trimming removed 6 bases from V and 1 base from J; junction bases left unmatched: 7. This CDR3 region has 15 residues.

V usage is TRBV9 and J usage is TRBJ2-2, with 10 bases that match TRBD2. The CDR3 runs to 15 residues. CDR1 is SGDLS, CDR2 YYNGEE, per germline. With V trimmed by 6 bases and J by 6 bases, 8 bases remained unmatched. CDR3 DNA: TGTGCCAGCAACCTAGCGGGAGAGCCCGCCGGGGAGCTGTTTTTT. Residues: CASNLAGEPAGELFF.

This clonotype has just a few counts. V and J are TRBV15 and TRBJ1-1; D remains ambiguous. CDR3 length equals 13 residues. Germline CDR1 reads LNHNV; CDR2 reads YYDKDF (reference sequence). The ends were cut back, 0 bases at V and 7 bases at J, with 9 bases in the middle. CDR3 sequence (DNA): TGTGCCACCAGCAGAGAGGCGGCCGTTGAAGCTTTCTTT. It specifies CATSREAAVEAFF.

J is TRBJ2-2 and V is TRBV7-9, with TRBD2 as a possible D gene (6 bases). The CDR3 covers 15 residues. V lost 8 bases and J 0 bases, leaving 13 bases between the germline ends. The germline gives CDR1 SEHNR, CDR2 FQNEAQ (reference sequence). The chain's CDR3 is CASPLRTTNTGELFF. The CDR3 coding sequence is TGTGCCAGCCCCCTGAGGACTACGAACACCGGGGAGCTGTTTTTT. Complete variable domain (other parts from reference TRBV7-9 and TRBJ2-2): DTGVSQNPRHKITKRGQNVTFRCDPISEHNRLYWYRQTLGQGPEFLTYFQNEAQLEKSRLLSDRFSAERPKGSFSTLEIQRTEQGDSAMYLCASPLRTTNTGELFFGEGSRLTVL.

This clonotype came up a few times. The chain carries TRBV19 and TRBJ1-5; D perhaps matches TRBD1 (6 bases). Per the germline V gene, CDR1 is LNHDA and CDR2 is SQIVND (reference sequence). The V gene lost 4 bases and the J gene lost 4 bases, with 8 bases spanning the gap. The length of the CDR3 is 13 residues. Here the CDR3 reads CASSTQGNQPQHF. CDR3 coding DNA: TGTGCCAGTAGTACGCAGGGGAATCAGCCCCAGCATTTT.

The chain employs TRBV7-2 and TRBJ2-1, with 7 bases identical to TRBD2. J was trimmed by 3 bases and V by 4 bases; bases with no gene match: 6. This CDR3 has 15 amino acids. The germline V gene encodes CDR1 SGHTA and CDR2 FQGNSA. The CDR3 DNA follows: TGTGCCAGCAGCTCTGGGGGGACTATCTACAATGAGCAGTTCTTC. This codes for CASSSGGTIYNEQFF.

The chain's CDR3 is CSARTGGDGYTF. The CDR3 region has the DNA TGCAGCGCCAGGACAGGGGGGGATGGCTACACCTTC. The chain is built from TRBV29-1 and TRBJ1-2, with 10 bases aligning to TRBD1. The trim removed 7 bases at V and 6 bases at J, leaving 5 bases unmatched. Looked up from germline, CDR1 is SQVTM and CDR2 is ANQGSEA. This CDR3 comprises 12 residues.

This clonotype was detected only a few times. The chain combines TRBV13 with TRBJ1-3; D is unresolved. The CDR3 extends over 13 amino acids. V lost 0 bases to trimming and J lost 7 bases, with 7 bases between them. From germline, CDR1 is PRHDT and CDR2 FYEKMQ (reference sequence). CDR3 loop: CASSLGLGNTIYF. Here the CDR3 DNA reads TGTGCCAGCAGCTTAGGCCTGGGGAACACCATATATTTT.

The sample holds a few counts of this clonotype. The J gene is TRBJ2-1, the V gene TRBV30; 8 bases match TRBD2. V gave up 5 bases and J gave up 13 bases; unmatched junction bases: 13. Germline lookup yields CDR1 GTSNPN and CDR2 SVGIG (reference sequence). The CDR3 loop spans 13 amino acids. The CDR3 bases are TGTGCCTGGGAACTGGCGGGAGGCCACCTCCAGTTCTTC. The encoded protein is CAWELAGGHLQFF. The full variable domain, with the rest looked up from reference TRBV30 and TRBJ2-1, is SQTIHQWPATLVQPVGSPLSLECTVEGTSNPNLYWYRQAAGRGLQLLFYSVGIGQISSEVPQNLSASRPQDRQFILSSKKLLLSDSGFYLCAWELAGGHLQFFGPGTRLTVL.

At least ten counts were recorded for this clonotype. The V and J genes are TRBV6-5 and TRBJ2-7, with 11 bases lining up with TRBD2. The J segment lost 3 bases and the V segment lost 0 bases, leaving 7 bases of the junction unmatched. In germline, CDR1 is MNHEY, CDR2 SVGAGI. The length of the CDR3 is 17 residues. The CDR3 loop reads CASSYSSSGRYIYEQYF. The DNA of the CDR3 is TGTGCCAGCAGTTACTCCTCTAGCGGGAGGTATATCTACGAGCAGTACTTC.

CDR3 DNA: TGTGCCAGCAGTTTAGCTCCCCACGGGGGGGCCTATGGCTACACCTTC. It yields the protein CASSLAPHGGAYGYTF. The V gene is TRBV12-3 or TRBV12-4, the J gene TRBJ1-2; TRBD1 might be the D (6 bases). The V gene lost 0 bases and the J gene lost 4 bases, with 15 bases spanning the gap. CDR3 length: 16 amino acids.

The table lists this clonotype with a count of one. The V gene is TRBV27, the J gene TRBJ1-1; D is ambiguous. The CDR3 sequence is 14 residues long. Germline V lookup: CDR1 MNHEY, CDR2 SMNVEV (reference sequence). Between the trimmed V and J ends, which lost 4 bases and 1 base, there was a span of 10 bases. As DNA, the CDR3 is TGTGCCAGCAGTTCACCCCAGGAGAACACTGAAGCTTTCTTT. Amino acid sequence: CASSSPQENTEAFF.

The chain is built from TRBV5-1 and TRBJ1-5; 7 positions match TRBD1. The V segment lost 4 bases and the J segment 4 bases; nucleotides outside the gene matches: 5. Per germline, CDR1 SGHRS and CDR2 YFSETQ. This CDR3 contains 14 residues. CDR3 sequence reads: CASSPGQPNQPQHF. DNA of the CDR3: TGCGCCAGCAGCCCGGGACAGCCTAATCAGCCCCAGCATTTT.

This clonotype was seen many times. The V gene is TRBV24-1, the J gene TRBJ2-3; D may be TRBD1 or TRBD2 (5 bases each). The germline CDR1 and CDR2 sequences are KGHDR and SFDVKD. The V end was cut by 6 bases, the J end by 0 bases, with 15 bases between. The CDR3 extends over 16 amino acids. The CDR3, as DNA: TGTGCCACCAGTCCCAGGAGAGGGGTGAGCACAGATACGCAGTATTTT. It specifies CATSPRRGVSTDTQYF.

This clonotype was found a few times. The chain carries TRBV18 and TRBJ1-1; 8 bases fit TRBD1. CDR1 and CDR2 from the germline V gene are KGHSH and LQKENI. With 5 bases clipped from V and 7 bases from J, the junction kept 3 bases outside the gene matches. This CDR3 has 12 amino acids. CDR3 sequence: CASSTGGIEAFF. The CDR3 coding sequence is TGTGCCAGCTCAACAGGGGGGATTGAAGCTTTCTTT.

This clonotype has a count of ten or more. The chain combines TRBV12-3 or TRBV12-4 with TRBJ1-5; D might be TRBD1 (5 bases). Trimming stripped 6 bases from V and 0 bases from J, with 12 bases between. The CDR3 loop spans 15 amino acids. CDR3 nucleotides: TGTGCCAGCAGAGCTACAGGTTATAGCAATCAGCCCCAGCATTTT. Protein product: CASRATGYSNQPQHF.

This clonotype was recorded a few times. The J gene is TRBJ2-1, the V gene TRBV20-1; TRBD2 matches 8 bases. Per germline, CDR1 DFQATT and CDR2 SNEGSKA (reference sequence). Trimming took 3 bases from V and 6 from J; bases not matched to a gene: 7. This CDR3 has 14 residues. The CDR3 nucleotides read TGCAGTGCTAGGACAGCGGGAGCGTTCAATGAGCAGTTCTTC. Protein sequence: CSARTAGAFNEQFF.

V usage is TRBV7-3 and J usage is TRBJ2-2; tentative D call: TRBD1 (6 bases). With 8 bases removed from V and 0 bases from J, the gap between germline ends came to 7 bases. Germline values: CDR1 SGHTA, CDR2 FQGTGA. The CDR3 loop spans 13 amino acids. Here the CDR3 DNA reads TGTGCCAGCGGGACAACGAACACCGGGGAGCTGTTTTTT. This encodes CASGTTNTGELFF.

This clonotype appeared many times. The V and J genes are TRBV18 and TRBJ1-2; 7 nucleotides line up with TRBD1. The CDR3 length is 15 residues. The germline gives CDR1 KGHSH, CDR2 LQKENI. V lost 4 bases, J lost 2 bases, and 7 bases stayed unmatched. The chain's CDR3 is CASSRRDSSNYGYTF. The CDR3 DNA reads TGTGCCAGCTCACGGCGGGACAGCTCAAACTATGGCTACACCTTC.

Notes on this clonotype: Being one base from a much bigger clone, this may be a read error. The V gene is TRBV19, the J gene TRBJ2-7; maybe TRBD2 (5 bases). Trimming took 4 bases from V and 5 from J, leaving 21 bases between them. Germline lookup yields CDR1 LNHDA and CDR2 SQIVND (reference sequence). This CDR3 has 16 amino acids. CDR3 protein: CASSTSGIRDAHEQYF. The CDR3 DNA is TGTGCCAGTAGTACCTCCGGGATCCGCGACGCCCACGAGCAGTACTTC.

The genes are TRBV27 and TRBJ2-7, with D possibly matching TRBD1 (6 bases). Trimming cost V 3 bases and J 6 bases, with 15 bases left between them. CDR3 length: 14 amino acids. CDR1 is MNHEY, CDR2 SMNVEV, per germline (reference sequence). For the CDR3, the DNA is TGTGCCAGCAGTTTTCGACAGGCAACGGGCGAGCAGTACTTC. Amino acid sequence: CASSFRQATGEQYF.

This clonotype occurred a few times. This chain connects TRBV7-6 to TRBJ2-7; TRBD2 matches at 7 bases. V gave up 5 bases and J gave up 6 bases; unmatched junction bases: 13. This CDR3 is built from 15 residues. The germline gives CDR1 SGHVS, CDR2 FNYEAQ. The CDR3 nucleotides are TGTGCCAGCAGCCCCGGGGTAGCGGGTATCCCCGAGCAGTACTTC. Its translation is CASSPGVAGIPEQYF.

The chain is built from TRBV5-5 and TRBJ2-3; D is ambiguous. V lost 0 bases and J lost 6, with 8 bases in between. CDR1 and CDR2 from the germline V gene are SGHKS and YYEKEE (reference sequence). This CDR3 is built from 13 residues. Here the CDR3 DNA reads TGTGCCAGCAGCTTGGGGCCCCCTGATACGCAGTATTTT. As protein: CASSLGPPDTQYF.

This clonotype has just a few counts. The V and J genes are TRBV6-1 and TRBJ1-5; D gene unclear. Between the trimmed V and J ends, which lost 7 bases and 4 bases, there was a span of 17 bases. CDR1 is MNHNS, CDR2 SASEGT, per germline. The CDR3 length is 15 residues. The CDR3 DNA sequence: TGTGCCAGCACCCCACCCCCATTGGGGAATCAGCCCCAGCATTTT. Protein: CASTPPPLGNQPQHF.

This clonotype was detected many times. J is TRBJ2-7 and V is TRBV11-2; D remains ambiguous. The CDR3 contains 14 residues. Germline V gene lookup returns CDR1 SGHAT and CDR2 FQNNGV. V was pared by 1 base and J by 4 bases, with 11 bases between. The CDR3 DNA reads TGTGCCAGCAGCTTAGTATTCCTGCGGTACGAGCAGTACTTC. Encoded protein: CASSLVFLRYEQYF. The complete variable domain, with remaining parts taken from reference TRBV11-2 and TRBJ2-7, reads EAGVAQSPRYKIIEKRQSVAFWCNPISGHATLYWYQQILGQGPKLLIQFQNNGVVDDSQLPKDRFSAERLKGVDSTLKIQPAKLEDSAVYLCASSLVFLRYEQYFGPGTRLTVT.

This clonotype has ten or more counts. The V call is TRBV7-2, the J call TRBJ2-3; the D is unclear. V was pared by 0 bases and J by 5 bases, with 12 bases between. Germline-derived CDR1 and CDR2 are SGHTA and FQGNSA. The CDR3 is 15 residues long. The CDR3 loop reads CASSLAFATGDTQYF. DNA of the CDR3: TGTGCCAGCAGCTTAGCCTTTGCAACCGGAGATACGCAGTATTTT.

This clonotype has a handful of counts. The gene calls are TRBV24-1 and TRBJ2-6; D perhaps matches TRBD1 (6 bases). Per germline, CDR1 KGHDR and CDR2 SFDVKD. The CDR3 spans 16 residues. Trimming shortened V by 3 bases and J by 2 bases, and 10 bases separated the two germline ends. The CDR3 here is CATSDDRRPGANVLTF. The CDR3 DNA reads as TGTGCCACCAGTGATGACAGGAGGCCTGGGGCCAACGTCCTGACTTTC.

In its sample, this clonotype was seen a few times. This chain links TRBV6-5 with TRBJ2-3; no definite D call. CDR1 and CDR2 (germline): MNHEY, SVGAGI. Trimming took off 2 bases at V and 1 base at J, with 13 bases between the two ends. The CDR3 runs 16 residues. In DNA, the CDR3 is TGTGCCAGCAGTTACCGGGCCAGCCGGGGCACAGATACGCAGTATTTT. Residues: CASSYRASRGTDTQYF.

There are a few counts of this clonotype. V is TRBV2 and J is TRBJ2-2, with D possibly being TRBD1 (6 bases). The CDR3 spans 14 residues. Trimming took 6 bases from V and 2 from J, leaving 10 bases between them. Per germline, CDR1 SNHLY and CDR2 FYNNEI. The CDR3 loop is CASSLQGNTGELFF. The CDR3 DNA follows: TGTGCCAGCAGCCTACAGGGTAACACCGGGGAGCTGTTTTTT.

V is TRBV28 and J is TRBJ1-2, with 7 positions matching TRBD1. Trimming at V came to 3 bases and at J to 3 bases, leaving 7 bases not matched to a gene. This CDR3 region has 15 residues. Looked up from germline, CDR1 is MDHEN and CDR2 is SYDVKM. This chain's CDR3 is CASSFPRQGHYGYTF. CDR3 sequence (DNA): TGTGCCAGCAGTTTTCCACGACAGGGACACTATGGCTACACCTTC.